The clone carrying this T cell receptor (beta chain) has a handful of counts. Antigen unknown. A junction end diverges from the germline sequence, so it may reflect a read error. This specimen belongs to a study of CD8 T cells in ankylosing spondylitis. General study findings and limits: Ankylosing spondylitis blood seemed to carry a telltale TCR beta motif made of eight highly homologous variants.

Germline V gene data show CDR1 as SEHNR and CDR2 as FQNEAQ (reference sequence). The CDR3 extends over 8 amino acids. TCR beta libraries were made by quantitative 5'-RACE with molecular barcodes. Each CDR3 protein gets one entry after TCRdb re-called the 5' RACE reads with MiXCR. Of about 350,000 distinct CDR3 sequences in the sample, 20% were seen once. The receptor's source is a male donor with ankylosing spondylitis or in good health (not recorded which). Sequenced: blood, either unsorted or a sorted T cell fraction (not recorded which). The chain joins TRBV7-9 to TRBJ2-5; D unclear. DNA of the CDR3: TGTGCCAGCAGCCCGGCCGACTTC. It specifies CASSPADF. The full variable domain, completed using reference TRBV7-9 and TRBJ2-5, is DTGVSQNPRHKITKRGQNVTFRCDPISEHNRLYWYRQTLGQGPEFLTYFQNEAQLEKSRLLSDRFSAERPKGSFSTLEIQRTEQGDSAMYLCASSPADFGPGTRLLVL.